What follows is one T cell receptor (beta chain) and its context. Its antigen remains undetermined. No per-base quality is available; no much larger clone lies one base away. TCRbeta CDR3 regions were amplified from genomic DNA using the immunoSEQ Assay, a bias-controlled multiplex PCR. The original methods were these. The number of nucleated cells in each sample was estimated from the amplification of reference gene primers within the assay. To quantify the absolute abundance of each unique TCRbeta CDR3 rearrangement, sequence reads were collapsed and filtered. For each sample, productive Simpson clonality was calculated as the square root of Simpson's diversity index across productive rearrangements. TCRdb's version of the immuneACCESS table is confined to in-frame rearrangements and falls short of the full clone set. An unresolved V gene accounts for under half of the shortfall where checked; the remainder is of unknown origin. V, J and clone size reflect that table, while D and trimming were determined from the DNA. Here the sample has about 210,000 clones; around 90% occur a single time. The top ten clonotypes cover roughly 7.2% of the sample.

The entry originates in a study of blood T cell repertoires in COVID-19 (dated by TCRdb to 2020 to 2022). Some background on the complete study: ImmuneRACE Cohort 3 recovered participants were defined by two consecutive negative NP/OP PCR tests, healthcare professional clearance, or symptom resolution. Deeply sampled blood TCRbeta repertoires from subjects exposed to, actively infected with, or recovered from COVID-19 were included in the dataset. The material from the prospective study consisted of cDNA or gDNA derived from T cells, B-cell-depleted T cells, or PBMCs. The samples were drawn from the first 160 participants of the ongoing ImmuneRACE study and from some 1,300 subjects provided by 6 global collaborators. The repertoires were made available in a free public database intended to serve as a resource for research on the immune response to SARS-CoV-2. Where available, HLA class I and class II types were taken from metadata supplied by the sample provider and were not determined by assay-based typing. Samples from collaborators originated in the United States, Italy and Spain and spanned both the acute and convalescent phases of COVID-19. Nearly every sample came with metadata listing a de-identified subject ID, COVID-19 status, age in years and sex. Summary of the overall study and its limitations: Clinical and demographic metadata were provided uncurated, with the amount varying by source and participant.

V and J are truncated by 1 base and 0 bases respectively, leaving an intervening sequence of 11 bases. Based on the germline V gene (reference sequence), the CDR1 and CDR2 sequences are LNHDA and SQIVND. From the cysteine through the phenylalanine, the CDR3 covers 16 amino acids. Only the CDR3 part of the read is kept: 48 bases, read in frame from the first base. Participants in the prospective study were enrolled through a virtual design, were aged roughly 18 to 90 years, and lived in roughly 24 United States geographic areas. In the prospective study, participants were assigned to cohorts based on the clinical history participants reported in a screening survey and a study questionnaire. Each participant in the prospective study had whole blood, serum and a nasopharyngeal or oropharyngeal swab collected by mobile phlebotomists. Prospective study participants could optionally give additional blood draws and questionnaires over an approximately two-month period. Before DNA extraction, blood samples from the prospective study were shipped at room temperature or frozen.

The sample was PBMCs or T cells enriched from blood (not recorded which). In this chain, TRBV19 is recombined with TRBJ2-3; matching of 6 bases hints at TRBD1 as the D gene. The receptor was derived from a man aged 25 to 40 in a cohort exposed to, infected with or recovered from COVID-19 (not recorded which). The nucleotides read TGTGCCAGTAGTATAGGTCCGGGACAAAGCACAGATACGCAGTATTTT. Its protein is CASSIGPGQSTDTQYF.